These T cell receptor beta chains were read from a single sample in a study of blood T cell repertoires in COVID-19. Assay: immunoSEQ multiplex PCR; the TCRdb copy retains only in-frame clones and omits some. The table has 150,000 to 200,000 clones, 70% to 85% seen once. Input material: PBMCs or T cells enriched from blood (not recorded which). These receptors originate from a man between 50 and 59 years old who had recovered from COVID-19. CDR3s include the opening cysteine and the closing phenylalanine or tryptophan. A D gene is named only where the DNA matches it firmly. Size values are once, few and many counts, or a class for expanded clones, and some rows have none.

>.|TRBJ2-6|19|TRBV7-9|TRBD1
TGTGCCAGCAGCCCTTCGACAGGGGGATCCCCGTCTGGGGCCAACGTCCTGACTTTC
CASSPSTGGSPSGANVLTF
>.|TRBJ2-1|13|TRBV7-8|.
TGTGCCAGCAGCTCGGGTTATAGCAATGAGCAGTTCTTC
CASSSGYSNEQFF
>.|TRBJ1-2|11|TRBV12-3/TRBV12-4|.
TGTGCCAGCAGTTTCGACTATGGCTACACCTTC
CASSFDYGYTF
>once|TRBJ1-2|16|TRBV27|TRBD1
TGTGCCAGCAGCAAACTACTCCGGGACAGCAATTTAGGCTACACCTTC
CASSKLLRDSNLGYTF
>.|TRBJ2-1|13|TRBV7-3|.
TGTGCCAGCAGCTTAATGCGGTACAATGAGCAGTTCTTC
CASSLMRYNEQFF
>.|TRBJ1-1|14|TRBV19|TRBD1
TGTGCCAGCGGACCCGGGACAGGGTGGCCTGAAGCTTTCTTT
CASGPGTGWPEAFF
>.|TRBJ1-5|16|TRBV4-1|.
TGCGCCAGCAGCCAAGATCGAGGAGGCCCAAATCAGCCCCAGCATTTT
CASSQDRGGPNQPQHF
>.|TRBJ1-5|17|TRBV27|.
TGTGCCAGCAGCCCAGGGGCGGGCGTTTCAGGCAATCAGCCCCAGCATTTT
CASSPGAGVSGNQPQHF
>.|TRBJ2-1|14|TRBV6-2/TRBV6-3|.
TGTGCCAGCAGTTTTGGCGGGGTTAACAATGAGCAGTTCTTC
CASSFGGVNNEQFF
>.|TRBJ2-7|16|TRBV30|TRBD2
TGTGCCTGGGCCAGGATAGCGGGGGGGCTAGTGTACGAGCAGTACTTC
CAWARIAGGLVYEQYF
>.|TRBJ1-1|10|TRBV5-3|.
TGTGCCAGAAGCTTGGTTATGTCCCCCTTT
CARSLVMSPF
>.|TRBJ2-3|16|TRBV3-1/TRBV3-2|TRBD2
TGTGCCAGCAGCCGGAGCGGGGCCCGCAACACAGATACGCAGTATTTT
CASSRSGARNTDTQYF
>once|TRBJ2-7|14|TRBV3-1/TRBV3-2|.
TGTGCCAGCAGCCCCCAAACGGGGTCCTACGAGCAGTACTTC
CASSPQTGSYEQYF
>.|TRBJ1-5|17|TRBV7-9|TRBD1
TGTGCCAGCAGCTTAACTTTAGGGACAGGGGGCAATCAGCCCCAGCATTTT
CASSLTLGTGGNQPQHF
>.|TRBJ1-1|14|TRBV19|.
TGTGCCAGTAGTCTTGGACATCTGAACACTGAAGCTTTCTTT
CASSLGHLNTEAFF
>.|TRBJ1-6|15|TRBV5-1|TRBD1
TGCGCCAGCAGCCCAGGGACAGGGTTCGATTCACCCCTCCACTTT
CASSPGTGFDSPLHF
>.|TRBJ1-2|17|TRBV4-3|TRBD1
TGCGCCAGCAGCCCCTCACCCCCGGGACAGGCAAACTATGGCTACACCTTC
CASSPSPPGQANYGYTF
>.|TRBJ2-3|14|TRBV28|TRBD2
TGTGCCAGCCAATTCACTAGCGGCACAGATACGCAGTATTTT
CASQFTSGTDTQYF
>.|TRBJ2-2|19|TRBV3-1/TRBV3-2|.
TGTGCCAGCAGCCAAGATATAGACATAGCGGACGATAACACCGGGGAGCTGTTTTTT
CASSQDIDIADDNTGELFF